Below, 23 T cell receptor beta chains from the same sample are listed, as sequenced in a study of control samples from healthy donors and cancer patients. Here immunoSEQ multiplex PCR was the method, and the copy in TCRdb shows in-frame clones only, minus some. Altogether about 88,000 clones are present, over 90% being singletons, with the ten largest covering about 8.8%. The sample comprised blood. The source of these receptors is a man aged 18 to 35 in good health.

In its sample, this clone was seen once. This chain connects TRBV27 to TRBJ2-7, with 8 bases fitting TRBD1. J was trimmed by 5 bases and V by 6 bases; bases with no gene match: 6. Germline V gives CDR1 MNHEY, CDR2 SMNVEV (reference sequence). The CDR3 totals 13 residues. The CDR3 sequence is CASSQGAAHEQYF. Written as DNA, the CDR3 is TGTGCCAGCAGCCAGGGGGCGGCCCACGAGCAGTACTTC.

CDR3 amino acids: CASREQGSGNTIYF. The CDR3 DNA is TGTGCCAGCAGGGAACAGGGGTCTGGAAACACCATATATTTT. V gene TRBV21-1 combines with J gene TRBJ1-3; the D segment call TRBD1 is taken from the table without a DNA check. TRBV21-1 represents a pseudogene. The CDR3 length is 14 residues.

This sequence joins TRBV19 and TRBJ2-2, with D possibly being TRBD1 (5 bases). Germline V CDR1 and CDR2: LNHDA, SQIVND (reference sequence). The ends were cut back, 11 bases at V and 4 bases at J, with 17 bases in the middle. There are 14 residues in the CDR3. CDR3 DNA: TGTGCCGTACAGACAGTTTGGGGCACCGGGGAGCTGTTTTTT. It codes for CAVQTVWGTGELFF.

This clone was counted between two and nine times. V and J are TRBV7-9 and TRBJ1-5; weak D call: TRBD1 (5 bases). V dropped 4 bases and J dropped 4 bases, with 8 bases sitting between them. The CDR3 is 13 residues long. Germline CDR1 is SEHNR and CDR2 is FQNEAQ (reference sequence). CDR3 nucleotide sequence: TGTGCCAGCAGCTCGGGGCCGAATCAGCCCCAGCATTTT. It specifies CASSSGPNQPQHF.

The rearrangement uses TRBV3-1 (or the pseudogene TRBV3-2) and TRBJ1-2; perhaps TRBD1 as D (5 bases). Germline loops: CDR1 LGHDT, CDR2 YNNKEL (reference sequence). V was pared by 3 bases and J by 6 bases, with 17 bases between. This CDR3 is 15 amino acids long. The CDR3 region is CASSHVSKGRDGYTF. DNA of the CDR3: TGTGCCAGCAGCCACGTCAGCAAGGGGAGGGATGGCTACACCTTC.

The V call is TRBV4-1, the J call TRBJ2-1; 9 nucleotides match TRBD2. J gave up 7 bases and V 0 bases, and 7 bases lay outside the gene matches. This CDR3 spans 16 amino acids. Germline CDR1 reads MGHRA; CDR2 reads YSYEKL. CDR3 bases: TGCGCCAGCAGCCAAGAGGGATGGCGGGGGGGAAATGAGCAGTTCTTC. Translated: CASSQEGWRGGNEQFF.

The V gene is TRBV6-5, the J gene TRBJ2-1; 7 nucleotides align to TRBD2. The CDR3 contains 13 residues. After removal of 7 bases from V and 5 bases from J, the junction contained 5 bases not matched to a gene. Germline V gene lookup returns CDR1 MNHEY and CDR2 SVGAGI. The chain's CDR3 is CASKPSGNNEQFF. The DNA for the CDR3 is TGTGCCAGCAAGCCTAGCGGTAACAATGAGCAGTTCTTC.

Written as DNA, the CDR3 is TGTGCCACCAGCAGAGCCAGGGGGCAAGCCGGGGAGCTGTTTTTT. It encodes CATSRARGQAGELFF. This chain connects TRBV15 to TRBJ2-2; 8 bases map to TRBD1. The CDR3 is 15 residues long. Germline CDR1 LNHNV, CDR2 YYDKDF (reference sequence). With V trimmed by 1 base and J by 6 bases, 4 bases remained unmatched.

This chain links TRBV4-2 with TRBJ1-3; D uncertain. The ends were cut back, 3 bases at V and 2 bases at J, with 17 bases in the middle. Germline V gene sequence: CDR1 LGHNA, CDR2 YNFKEQ. The length of the CDR3 is 17 residues. CDR3 nucleotides: TGTGCCAGCAGCCAGCAGGACGGGAAATTGGCTGGAAACACCATATATTTT. It translates to CASSQQDGKLAGNTIYF.

The chain couples TRBV4-2 to TRBJ1-5, with D possibly TRBD1 on 5 matching bases. Per germline, CDR1 LGHNA and CDR2 YNFKEQ. V lost 0 bases to trimming and J lost 10 bases, with 19 bases between them. The length of the CDR3 is 16 residues. The chain's CDR3 is CASSQDLWKRQGPQHF. In DNA form, the CDR3 reads TGTGCCAGCAGCCAAGATTTATGGAAAAGGCAGGGACCCCAGCATTTT.

This rearrangement joins TRBV5-6 to TRBJ1-1; perhaps TRBD1 as D (5 bases). Trimming stripped 6 bases from V and 3 bases from J, with 12 bases between. CDR1 is SGHDT, CDR2 YYEEEE, per germline. The CDR3 consists of 13 residues. This chain's CDR3 is CASTLPRDTEAFF. CDR3 DNA sequence: TGTGCCAGCACCCTGCCCAGGGACACTGAAGCTTTCTTT.

The V call is TRBV18, the J call TRBJ1-2; D is perhaps TRBD1 (5 bases). Trimming took off 4 bases at V and 5 bases at J, with 8 bases between the two ends. CDR3 length: 12 residues. From germline, CDR1 is KGHSH and CDR2 LQKENI. Written as DNA, the CDR3 is TGTGCCAGCTCACAAAAGGGGTATGGCTACACCTTC. Encoded protein: CASSQKGYGYTF.

This chain links TRBV7-8 with TRBJ1-5, with 7 nucleotides matching TRBD1. This CDR3 is built from 15 residues. V shed 5 bases, J shed 0 bases, and the junction held 4 bases outside the gene matches. Germline V gene lookup returns CDR1 SGHVS and CDR2 FQNEAQ. The CDR3 sequence: CASSPEGASNQPQHF. The CDR3, as DNA: TGTGCCAGCAGCCCTGAGGGGGCTAGCAATCAGCCCCAGCATTTT.

The rearrangement uses TRBV5-1 and TRBJ1-1, with D perhaps matching TRBD1 (5 bases). With 0 bases removed from V and 0 bases from J, the gap between germline ends came to 9 bases. This CDR3 is 15 amino acids long. The germline V gene encodes CDR1 SGHRS and CDR2 YFSETQ. CDR3 protein: CASSLAAGMNTEAFF. In nucleotides, the CDR3 is TGCGCCAGCAGCTTGGCAGCAGGGATGAACACTGAAGCTTTCTTT.

The chain couples TRBV6-1 to TRBJ1-5; no clear D gene. CDR1 and CDR2 (germline): MNHNS, SASEGT. CDR3 length equals 13 residues. The V gene lost 3 bases and the J gene lost 4 bases, with 7 bases spanning the gap. The CDR3 is CASSDQLNQPQHF. The CDR3 DNA is TGTGCCAGCAGTGATCAGTTAAATCAGCCCCAGCATTTT.

The rearrangement joins TRBV5-1 to TRBJ2-1; possibly TRBD2 for D (5 bases). CDR3 size: 16 residues. Trimming took 5 bases from V and 0 from J, leaving 15 bases between them. Germline V gene data show CDR1 as SGHRS and CDR2 as YFSETQ. For the CDR3, the DNA is TGCGCCAGCAGACTTCTTGAGGGTAGCTCCTACAATGAGCAGTTCTTC. Amino acids: CASRLLEGSSYNEQFF.

The sample holds one count of this clone. The chain employs TRBV9 and TRBJ1-6; no definite D call. The V gene's germline CDR1 is SGDLS and CDR2 YYNGEE. The CDR3 is made up of 15 amino acids. The V end lost 4 bases, the J end lost 8 bases, and 16 bases lay between the germline ends. In DNA form, the CDR3 reads TGTGCCAGCAGCCCTGACGGAGAGAGGGATTCACCCCTCCACTTT. Translated: CASSPDGERDSPLHF.

The rearrangement joins TRBV4-1 to TRBJ2-7, with 9 positions matching TRBD2. Trimming cost V 3 bases and J 0 bases; bases outside gene matches: 12. From germline, CDR1 is MGHRA and CDR2 YSYEKL. The CDR3 is 18 amino acids. The CDR3 here is CASSQGGTSLTPSYEQYF. CDR3 nucleotides: TGCGCCAGCAGCCAGGGAGGGACTAGCCTTACCCCCTCCTACGAGCAGTACTTC.

The chain employs TRBV5-8 and TRBJ2-7, with D unresolved. Trimming cost V 1 base and J 5 bases, with 7 bases left between them. The CDR3 is made up of 12 amino acids. Germline CDR1 reads SGHTS; CDR2 reads YDEGEE. The CDR3 DNA follows: TGTGCCAGCAGCTTGATAGGGCACGAGCAGTACTTC. Residues: CASSLIGHEQYF.

The V and J genes are TRBV2 and TRBJ1-2, with TRBD1 matching 10 bases. The CDR3 spans 17 residues. After removal of 4 bases from V and 3 bases from J, the junction contained 11 bases not matched to a gene. CDR1 and CDR2 (germline): SNHLY, FYNNEI. This chain's CDR3 is CASSGRQGADLDYGYTF. Here the CDR3 DNA reads TGTGCCAGCAGTGGGCGACAGGGGGCGGATCTTGACTATGGCTACACCTTC.

The rearrangement uses TRBV5-6 and TRBJ1-1, with TRBD1 as a possible D gene (5 bases). The V gene's germline CDR1 is SGHDT and CDR2 YYEEEE. The CDR3 runs 14 residues. The V end lost 0 bases, the J end lost 7 bases, and 13 bases lay between the germline ends. The CDR3 DNA follows: TGTGCCAGCAGCTTGGGCGGAGGGGAGGTTGAAGCTTTCTTT. Residues: CASSLGGGEVEAFF. The whole variable domain, remainder taken from reference TRBV5-6 and TRBJ1-1, is DAGVTQSPTHLIKTRGQQVTLRCSPKSGHDTVSWYQQALGQGPQFIFQYYEEEERQRGNFPDRFSGHQFPNYSSELNVNALLLGDSALYLCASSLGGGEVEAFFGQGTRLTVV.

The chain is built from TRBV25-1 and TRBJ1-3; 8 nucleotides match TRBD1. The V gene's germline CDR1 is MGHDK and CDR2 SYGVNS. Losses at the gene ends were 3 bases for V and 1 base for J; bases not matched to a gene: 5. The CDR3 length is 16 residues. This CDR3 is CASSEWTGRSGNTIYF. The DNA for the CDR3 is TGTGCCAGCAGTGAGTGGACAGGGCGGTCTGGAAACACCATATATTTT.

The chain employs TRBV12-5 and TRBJ2-5; weak D call: TRBD1 (6 bases). V was clipped by 6 bases and J by 4 bases, with 21 bases between them. Germline loops: CDR1 LGHNT, CDR2 FRNRAP. This CDR3 has 16 amino acids. CDR3 nucleotides: TGTGCTAGTGGGACGTTCACCGGGACAAGGGGAGAGACCCAGTACTTC. It specifies CASGTFTGTRGETQYF.